Below, 21 T cell receptor beta chains from the same sample are listed, as sequenced in a study of T cells in narcolepsy. Method: immunoSEQ multiplex PCR; TCRdb's copy keeps in-frame clones and lacks some. The repertoire holds tens of thousands of clones, about 85% seen once, with around 0.83% in the top ten. The sample consisted of CD45RA- memory CD4+ T cells from PBMCs. The receptors derive from a human donor with narcolepsy.

The chain's CDR3 is CASSRTSAEGAQYF. CDR3 sequence (DNA): TGTGCCAGCAGCCGGACCTCCGCGGAGGGGGCCCAGTACTTC. This chain uses TRBV7-2 with TRBJ2-5, with D perhaps being TRBD1 or TRBD2 (6 bases each). This CDR3 has 14 residues. The V gene lost 5 bases and the J gene lost 9 bases, with 19 bases spanning the gap. Germline CDR1 reads SGHTA; CDR2 reads FQGNSA.

This chain uses TRBV15 with TRBJ1-4, with TRBD1 as a possible D gene (5 bases). Trimming removed 8 bases at V and 4 bases at J, with 8 bases between. This CDR3 is 12 amino acids long. The V gene's germline CDR1 is LNHNV and CDR2 YYDKDF (reference sequence). CDR3 region: CATRRGNEKLFF. CDR3 bases: TGTGCCACCCGGAGGGGTAATGAAAAACTGTTTTTT.

As to this clone: The same CDR3 is also encoded by other DNA sequences in this sample. DNA of the CDR3: TGTGCCAGCAGTTTAAGGGGGCGGGGGGGGCCCTTAAATCAGCCCCAGCATTTT. It translates to CASSLRGRGGPLNQPQHF. The chain uses TRBV28 and TRBJ1-5; TRBD1 matches 7 bases. J gave up 4 bases and V 2 bases, and 14 bases lay outside the gene matches. This CDR3 has 18 amino acids. Looked up from germline, CDR1 is MDHEN and CDR2 is SYDVKM.

V gene TRBV7-9 combines with J gene TRBJ1-1; a weak D match, TRBD1 (5 bases). This CDR3 spans 14 amino acids. The germline V gene encodes CDR1 SEHNR and CDR2 FQNEAQ (reference sequence). V shed 1 base and J shed 7 bases, with 13 bases lying between them. This CDR3 is CASSLGQPSGEAFF. The CDR3 coding sequence is TGTGCCAGCAGCTTAGGACAGCCCAGCGGTGAAGCTTTCTTT.

This clone appeared a few times. The genes are TRBV6-5 and TRBJ2-7, with a possible D match to TRBD1 (5 bases). With 8 bases removed from V and 0 bases from J, the gap between germline ends came to 11 bases. Germline lookup yields CDR1 MNHEY and CDR2 SVGAGI. This CDR3 is 13 amino acids long. Written as DNA, the CDR3 is TGTGCCAGCTACGACAGTAGCTCCTACGAGCAGTACTTC. Encoded protein: CASYDSSSYEQYF.

The genes are TRBV11-3 and TRBJ2-5; TRBD2 might be the D (6 bases). V lost 5 bases and J 5 bases, leaving 18 bases between the germline ends. This CDR3 has 15 residues. Germline assignment: CDR1 SGHNT and CDR2 YENEEA. The CDR3 DNA is TGTGCCAGCAGCCCCACGGGCAGGGCGGGGGAGACCCAGTACTTC. It encodes CASSPTGRAGETQYF.

This chain links TRBV10-3 with TRBJ2-5, with D unclear. V lost 2 bases, J lost 5 bases, and 9 bases lay in between. In germline, CDR1 is ENHRY, CDR2 SYGVKD. This CDR3 region has 13 residues. The CDR3 region is CAISEAGEETQYF. The CDR3 DNA follows: TGTGCCATCAGTGAGGCAGGCGAGGAGACCCAGTACTTC.

This chain uses TRBV5-1 with TRBJ2-5, with a possible D match to TRBD2 (6 bases). Trimming shortened V by 1 base and J by 9 bases, and 13 bases separated the two germline ends. The CDR3 length is 13 residues. CDR1 is SGHRS, CDR2 YFSETQ, per germline. The DNA of the CDR3 is TGCGCCAGCAGCTTGAGTGGGAGGTCGGCCCAGTACTTC. This sequence encodes CASSLSGRSAQYF. The full variable domain, its missing parts supplied by reference TRBV5-1 and TRBJ2-5, is KAGVTQTPRYLIKTRGQQVTLSCSPISGHRSVSWYQQTPGQGLQFLFEYFSETQRNKGNFPGRFSGRQFSNSRSEMNVSTLELGDSALYLCASSLSGRSAQYFGPGTRLLVL.

This chain links TRBV11-3 with TRBJ1-2; no definite D call. The germline V and J ends were trimmed by 5 bases and 3 bases, with 10 bases remaining between them. The CDR3 spans 13 residues. From germline, CDR1 is SGHNT and CDR2 YENEEA. In DNA, the CDR3 is TGTGCCAGCAGCAACGGGGTTTACTATGGCTACACCTTC. Protein sequence: CASSNGVYYGYTF.

This sequence joins TRBV6-5 and TRBJ1-2; D unresolved. Per the germline V gene, CDR1 is MNHEY and CDR2 is SVGAGI. V lost 10 bases and J 4 bases, leaving 16 bases between the germline ends. This CDR3 spans 13 amino acids. CDR3 protein: CATQPGGVYGYTF. The CDR3 DNA follows: TGTGCCACCCAACCGGGCGGGGTCTATGGCTACACCTTC.

The chain employs TRBV7-2 and TRBJ2-5, with 11 bases lining up with TRBD2. In germline, CDR1 is SGHTA, CDR2 FQGNSA. The J segment lost 4 bases and the V segment lost 5 bases, leaving 3 bases of the junction unmatched. CDR3 length: 14 residues. This chain's CDR3 is CASSLTSGVETQYF. DNA of the CDR3: TGTGCCAGCAGCCTGACTAGCGGGGTAGAGACCCAGTACTTC. The entire variable domain, with the rest obtained from reference TRBV7-2 and TRBJ2-5, is as follows: GAGVSQSPSNKVTEKGKDVELRCDPISGHTALYWYRQSLGQGLEFLIYFQGNSAPDKSGLPSDRFSAERTGGSVSTLTIQRTQQEDSAVYLCASSLTSGVETQYFGPGTRLLVL.

V and J are TRBV4-2 and TRBJ1-2, with 7 nucleotides matching TRBD1. Germline CDR1 and CDR2: LGHNA and YNFKEQ. The junction had 9 bases not matched to a gene; V was cut back by 3 bases and J by 8 bases. The CDR3 has 14 amino acids. Here the CDR3 DNA reads TGTGCCAGCAGCCAGGATCAGGGGGTATGGGGCTACACCTTC. Translated: CASSQDQGVWGYTF.

CDR3 sequence (DNA): TGTGCCATCAGTGACTTGACAGGGACCTACAATGAGCAGTTCTTC. Translated, it gives CAISDLTGTYNEQFF. The V call is TRBV10-3, the J call TRBJ2-1; TRBD1 matches 7 bases. The trim removed 3 bases at V and 2 bases at J, leaving 4 bases unmatched. CDR3 length: 15 residues. The germline CDR1 and CDR2 sequences are ENHRY and SYGVKD.

V is TRBV11-3 and J is TRBJ2-1; D gene uncertain. The ends were cut back, 3 bases at V and 4 bases at J, with 4 bases in the middle. The germline CDR1 and CDR2 sequences are SGHNT and YENEEA. The CDR3 runs to 12 residues. The DNA for the CDR3 is TGTGCCAGCAGCTTGGGGTACAATGAGCAGTTCTTC. This codes for CASSLGYNEQFF.

The rearrangement links TRBV19 to TRBJ2-7, with D tentatively TRBD1 (6 bases). With 5 bases removed from V and 3 bases from J, the gap between germline ends came to 17 bases. There are 15 residues in the CDR3. Germline-derived CDR1 and CDR2 are LNHDA and SQIVND (reference sequence). The CDR3 region is CASSQGISFIYEQYF. The CDR3 nucleotides read TGTGCCAGTAGTCAGGGGATTTCCTTTATCTACGAGCAGTACTTC.

This chain's CDR3 is CASSYFASGQPQHF. The CDR3 coding sequence is TGTGCCAGCAGTTACTTCGCTTCGGGACAGCCCCAGCATTTT. The genes are TRBV6-5 and TRBJ1-5, with D hard to call. V gave up 1 base and J gave up 7 bases, with 11 bases separating them. The CDR3 totals 14 residues. Germline V gene data show CDR1 as MNHEY and CDR2 as SVGAGI.

The CDR3 is CASSILRRDRGDEKLFF. CDR3 DNA sequence: TGTGCCAGCAGCATCCTTCGAAGGGACAGGGGTGATGAAAAACTGTTTTTT. The chain links TRBV21-1 to TRBJ1-4; the tabulated D call, TRBD1, remains unverified against the DNA. TRBV21-1 is a pseudogene segment. This CDR3 spans 17 amino acids.

The genes are TRBV20-1 and TRBJ1-2; no clear D gene. The CDR3 spans 11 residues. Germline CDR1 is DFQATT and CDR2 is SNEGSKA (reference sequence). Trimming stripped 6 bases from V and 8 bases from J, with 13 bases between. The CDR3 nucleotides read TGCAGTGCCCTTGTCCCTGCCGGCTACACCTTC. Translating it yields CSALVPAGYTF.

This chain connects TRBV7-6 to TRBJ1-4, with a possible D match to TRBD1 (6 bases). V lost 2 bases and J 8 bases, leaving 12 bases between the germline ends. This CDR3 contains 14 residues. Germline values: CDR1 SGHVS, CDR2 FNYEAQ. Here the CDR3 reads CASSLRKGDEKLFF. Here the CDR3 DNA reads TGTGCCAGCAGCTTACGGAAGGGGGACGAAAAACTGTTTTTT.

The chain links TRBV28 to TRBJ1-6; the D is unclear. The V gene lost 6 bases and the J gene lost 0 bases, with 9 bases spanning the gap. Germline V gives CDR1 MDHEN, CDR2 SYDVKM. The CDR3 spans 15 residues. For the CDR3, the DNA is TGTGCCAGCAGATCACAGAGCTCCTATAATTCACCCCTCCACTTT. Residues: CASRSQSSYNSPLHF. The variable domain in full, completed from reference TRBV28 and TRBJ1-6, reads DVKVTQSSRYLVKRTGEKVFLECVQDMDHENMFWYRQDPGLGLRLIYFSYDVKMKEKGDIPEGYSVSREKKERFSLILESASTNQTSMYLCASRSQSSYNSPLHFGNGTRLTVT.

Here the CDR3 DNA reads TGTGCCAGCAGCCAAGAGGGGGGCAGGTCACCCCTCCACTTT. Translating it yields CASSQEGGRSPLHF. The rearrangement joins TRBV4-2 to TRBJ1-6; D possibly corresponds to TRBD1 (6 bases). V was pared by 0 bases and J by 10 bases, with 10 bases between. Looked up from germline, CDR1 is LGHNA and CDR2 is YNFKEQ. The CDR3 runs 14 residues.